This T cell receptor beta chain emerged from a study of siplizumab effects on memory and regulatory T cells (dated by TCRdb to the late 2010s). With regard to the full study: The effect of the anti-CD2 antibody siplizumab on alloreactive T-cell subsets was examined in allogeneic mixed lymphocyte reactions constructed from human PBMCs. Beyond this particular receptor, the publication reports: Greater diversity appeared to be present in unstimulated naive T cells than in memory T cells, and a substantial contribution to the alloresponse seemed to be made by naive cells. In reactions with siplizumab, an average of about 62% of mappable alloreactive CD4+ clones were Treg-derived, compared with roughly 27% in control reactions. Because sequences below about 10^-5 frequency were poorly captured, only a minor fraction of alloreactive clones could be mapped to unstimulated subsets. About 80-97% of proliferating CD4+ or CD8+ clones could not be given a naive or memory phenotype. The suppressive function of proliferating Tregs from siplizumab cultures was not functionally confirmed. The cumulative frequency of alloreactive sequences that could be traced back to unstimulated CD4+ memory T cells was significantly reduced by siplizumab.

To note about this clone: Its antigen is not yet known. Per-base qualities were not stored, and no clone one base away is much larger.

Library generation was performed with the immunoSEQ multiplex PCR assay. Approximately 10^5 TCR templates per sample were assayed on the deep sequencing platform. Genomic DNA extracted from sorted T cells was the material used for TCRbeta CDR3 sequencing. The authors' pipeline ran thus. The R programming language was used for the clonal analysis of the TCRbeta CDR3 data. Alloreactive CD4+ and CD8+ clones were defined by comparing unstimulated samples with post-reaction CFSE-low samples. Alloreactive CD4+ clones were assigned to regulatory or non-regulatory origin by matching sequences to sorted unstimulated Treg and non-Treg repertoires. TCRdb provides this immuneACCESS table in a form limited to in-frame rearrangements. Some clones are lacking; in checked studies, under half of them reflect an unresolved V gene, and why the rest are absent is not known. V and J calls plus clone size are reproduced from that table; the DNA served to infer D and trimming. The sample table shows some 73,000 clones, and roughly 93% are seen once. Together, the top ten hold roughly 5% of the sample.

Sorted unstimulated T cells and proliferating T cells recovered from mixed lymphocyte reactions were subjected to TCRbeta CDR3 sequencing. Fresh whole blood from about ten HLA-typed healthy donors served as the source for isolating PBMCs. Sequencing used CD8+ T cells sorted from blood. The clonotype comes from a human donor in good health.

The CDR3 is CASSVDRPGNTIYF. The DNA sequence is as follows: TGTGCCAGCAGCGTAGACAGGCCTGGAAACACCATATATTTT. Recombination linked TRBV9 to TRBJ1-3; TRBD1 could be the D gene, as 5 bases match. The germline V gene encodes CDR1 SGDLS and CDR2 YYNGEE. CDR3 length: 14 amino acids, cysteine to phenylalanine. The retained sequence is limited to the CDR3, 42 bases, with the frame set at the first base. The junction shows trimming of 0 bases on V and 2 bases on J, plus 6 bases between the germline ends.